This TCR beta chain stems from a study of tumor-infiltrating lymphocytes in primary liver carcinoma. Whole-study context: The patients, men and women alike, were aged 30 to 69 years. Productive TCRbeta reads per sample were roughly 3.5 to 8 million, not differing by tissue.

Regarding this clonotype: Its specificity is not known.

Whole-study results and caveats: Tumor-blood pairs (like tumor-adjacent pairs) overlapped less than tumor region pairs did.

CDR1 is SGHAT, CDR2 FQDESV, per germline (reference sequence). Trimming cost V 6 bases and J 1 base, with 26 bases left between them. This CDR3 contains 19 residues. Scientists recovered RNA and DNA together from around 20-30 mg of unsorted bulk tissue. Production of TCR beta cDNA used roughly 480 ng total RNA together with a constant-region primer. Employing slightly modified ARM-PCR, three nested multiplex PCR rounds were run, and these gave rise to the TCR beta libraries. A C-beta reverse primer was combined with TRBV1-TRBV30 forward primers in the first two PCR rounds, and each round had roughly 11 cycles. TCRdb re-called the multiplex PCR reads with MiXCR, one entry per CDR3 protein. The repertoire consists of over 40,000 distinct CDR3 sequences, with around 82% occurring once and the leading ten covering less than 25%.

The TCR was taken from a man in his forties with primary liver carcinoma and hepatitis B virus infection. The chain employs TRBV11-1 and TRBJ2-3; tentatively, D is TRBD1 or TRBD2 (5 bases each). The sequenced material came from liver tumor tissue from sampling region 5. Subset reported: tumor region T5, tumor centre. DNA for the CDR3: TGTGCCAGCAGTTCTGGGGGAAGCTCTGTTGGACTCCGCACAGATACGCAGTATTTT. Translated, it gives CASSSGGSSVGLRTDTQYF.